The rows below give T cell receptor beta chains drawn from one sample of a study of cytomegalovirus exposure and HLA in healthy donors. The assay was immunoSEQ multiplex PCR, and TCRdb's table has in-frame clones only and misses some. Of fewer than 400,000 clones in the sample, roughly 87% are singletons; the top ten hold approximately 0.95%. Sequences were obtained from PBMCs. Receptors originate from a young man in good health and CMV-seronegative. CDR3s include the opening cysteine and the closing phenylalanine or tryptophan. A D gene is named only where the DNA matches it firmly. Rows may omit the clone size; those that give it use once, few, many or a size class.

NA TRBJ1-2 TRBV19 NA 14 CASSLGRADYGYTF TGTGCCAGTAGCCTCGGGAGGGCGGACTATGGCTACACCTTC
NA TRBJ1-1 TRBV5-1 TRBD1 16 CASSWGTGLMNTEAFF TGCGCCAGCAGCTGGGGGACAGGACTTATGAACACTGAAGCTTTCTTT
NA TRBJ1-2 TRBV18 TRBD1 16 CASSPSGTGTNYGYTF TGTGCCAGCTCACCGTCCGGGACAGGGACTAACTATGGCTACACCTTC
NA TRBJ1-2 TRBV2 NA 14 CASSEQGPNYGYTF TGTGCCAGCAGTGAGCAGGGCCCTAACTATGGCTACACCTTC
NA TRBJ1-2 TRBV4-1 NA 15 CASSQDLAGPYGYTF TGCGCCAGCAGCCAAGATCTAGCAGGCCCCTATGGCTACACCTTC
NA TRBJ1-1 TRBV6-6 NA 14 CASSWAGLNTEAFF TGTGCCAGCAGTTGGGCCGGATTGAACACTGAAGCTTTCTTT
NA TRBJ2-7 TRBV27 NA 14 CASSFHAGAYEQYF TGTGCCAGCAGTTTCCACGCAGGGGCCTACGAGCAGTACTTC
NA TRBJ1-6 TRBV6-5 NA 13 CASTSSYNSPLHF TGTGCCAGCACTAGCTCCTATAATTCACCCCTCCACTTT
NA TRBJ2-7 TRBV5-8 NA 18 CASSSLVFPGSYPDEQYF TGTGCCAGCAGCTCCCTAGTCTTCCCGGGGAGTTACCCCGACGAGCAGTACTTC
NA TRBJ1-5 TRBV2 TRBD1 18 CASSPGGTAAYSNQPQHF TGTGCCAGCAGCCCCGGAGGGACAGCGGCATATAGCAATCAGCCCCAGCATTTT
few TRBJ2-7 TRBV7-9 TRBD1 14 CASSLGQGTYEQYF TGTGCCAGCAGCTTGGGACAGGGAACCTACGAGCAGTACTTC
once TRBJ1-1 TRBV10-3 NA 14 CAIRREASNTEAFF TGTGCCATCCGCCGGGAAGCTTCGAACACTGAAGCTTTCTTT
NA TRBJ2-5 TRBV10-3 TRBD1 19 CAISELGLSGQGKRMTQYF TGTGCCATCAGTGAGCTGGGACTCTCGGGACAGGGGAAGCGGATGACCCAGTACTTC
NA TRBJ1-2 TRBV18 NA 16 CASSLQYGASDYGYTF TGTGCCAGCTCACTACAATATGGGGCCTCGGACTATGGCTACACCTTC
NA TRBJ1-6 TRBV10-2 TRBD1 17 CASSRVGPDRDNSPLHF TGCGCCAGCAGCCGCGTAGGGCCGGACAGGGACAATTCACCCCTCCACTTT
few TRBJ1-2 TRBV4-1 TRBD1 13 CASSQATGKGYTF TGCGCCAGCAGCCAAGCGACAGGGAAAGGCTACACCTTC
NA TRBJ1-1 TRBV9 TRBD1 16 CASSPSGGGAIPEAFF TGTGCCAGCAGCCCTAGTGGAGGGGGCGCGATCCCTGAAGCTTTCTTT
NA TRBJ2-1 TRBV7-2 NA 13 CASSPGIVHEQFF TGTGCCAGCAGCCCCGGGATAGTTCATGAGCAGTTCTTC
NA TRBJ2-5 TRBV6-4 NA 13 CASKDRIRETQYF TGTGCCAGCAAAGACAGAATCCGAGAGACCCAGTACTTC
NA TRBJ1-5 TRBV30 TRBD1 14 CAWSVGQGHPPQHF TGTGCCTGGAGTGTGGGACAGGGCCATCCCCCCCAGCATTTT
NA TRBJ2-7 TRBV5-1 TRBD1 14 CASSLITGGAEQYF TGCGCCAGCAGCTTAATAACAGGGGGCGCCGAGCAGTACTTC
NA TRBJ1-6 TRBV9 NA 15 CASSVGQGYNSPLHF TGTGCCAGCAGCGTAGGGCAGGGCTATAATTCACCCCTCCACTTT
NA TRBJ1-3 TRBV19 NA 13 CASSSGQRNTIYF TGTGCCAGTAGTTCCGGACAGCGAAACACCATATATTTT
NA TRBJ1-5 TRBV2 TRBD1 15 CASGEGTVSNQPQHF TGTGCCAGCGGTGAGGGGACAGTTAGCAATCAGCCCCAGCATTTT
NA TRBJ1-2 TRBV4-3 NA 16 CASSRETGEKSYGYTF TGCGCCAGCAGCCGGGAAACAGGAGAAAAGTCCTATGGCTACACCTTC
NA TRBJ1-5 TRBV6-5 TRBD1 15 CASGEGTGVYQPQHF TGTGCCTCCGGCGAGGGGACAGGGGTTTATCAGCCCCAGCATTTT
NA TRBJ2-2 TRBV10-3 TRBD1 16 CAISDRRQGSAGELFF TGTGCCATCAGTGATCGAAGACAGGGGTCGGCCGGGGAGCTGTTTTTT
NA TRBJ2-3 TRBV15 TRBD2 17 CATSQEPSGGMTDTQYF TGTGCCACCAGCCAAGAACCTAGCGGGGGAATGACAGATACGCAGTATTTT
NA TRBJ1-1 TRBV2 NA 13 CASRGQPNTEAFF TGTGCCAGCAGAGGACAGCCGAACACTGAAGCTTTCTTT
few TRBJ1-2 TRBV5-1 TRBD1 14 CASSPEPGGYGYTF TGCGCCAGCAGCCCGGAACCAGGGGGCTATGGCTACACCTTC
NA TRBJ1-5 TRBV6-6 NA 16 CASSYSRSGGNQPQHF TGTGCCAGCAGTTACTCTAGGTCGGGGGGCAATCAGCCCCAGCATTTT
NA TRBJ2-7 TRBV5-6 NA 13 CASSFGTAFEQYF TGTGCCAGCAGCTTTGGGACTGCCTTCGAGCAGTACTTC
NA TRBJ1-1 TRBV6-1 TRBD1 14 CASTSTGWNTEAFF TGTGCCAGCACCTCGACAGGGTGGAACACTGAAGCTTTCTTT
NA TRBJ2-1 TRBV10-3 NA 14 CATERDTLTLEQFF TGTGCCACCGAACGGGACACATTAACATTGGAGCAGTTCTTC